This T cell receptor (beta chain) emerged from a study of cytotoxic CD8 clonotypes in ibrutinib-treated CLL. Unmatched junction bases numbered 3, after V lost 0 bases and J lost 5 bases. There are 14 residues in the CDR3. CDR1 is MRHNA, CDR2 SNTAGT, per germline. The data were produced by immunoSEQ multiplex PCR, yet TCRdb's version contains in-frame clones alone and is incomplete. Of roughly 200,000 clones in the sample, more than 75% were seen once. This receptor was identified in a human donor with chronic lymphocytic leukemia. The genes are TRBV6-4 and TRBJ1-2; 7 nucleotides match TRBD1. The starting material was PBMCs, obtained after 12 months of ibrutinib treatment. Here the CDR3 reads CASSDSPGGYGYTF. The CDR3, as DNA: TGTGCCAGCAGTGACTCGCCAGGGGGGTATGGCTACACCTTC.